A selection of T cell receptor beta chains follows, all from one sample in a study of T-cell memory formation after mild COVID-19. TCRdb independently ran MiXCR on the 5' RACE reads; one entry per CDR3 protein. The table has more than 300,000 distinct CDR3 sequences, 12% to 15% seen once; the top ten hold 22%. Specimen: PBMCs or a T cell subset sorted from them (not recorded which). These receptor sequences come from a man aged 18 to 30 who had mild COVID-19 (a few samples of this study predate the infection). Cell type and time point are not known. CDR3s leave out the opening cysteine and the closing phenylalanine or tryptophan.

TRBV6-5,TRBJ2-5,ASSYERQTPFQY
TRBV12-3/TRBV12-4,TRBJ2-3,ASSWIGNTDTQY
TRBV7-9,TRBJ2-1,ASSRQGGGLNEQF
TRBV4-3,TRBJ1-2,ASSQDNGGFYT
TRBV7-9,TRBJ2-2,ASSLGHLRSGELF
TRBV20-1,TRBJ1-6,SAIRGGNSPLH
TRBV20-1,TRBJ1-2,SARTRTGGGYT
TRBV6-2/TRBV6-3,TRBJ2-2,ASSHSIAGVNTGELF
TRBV4-2,TRBJ2-7,ASSRLKGGGEQY
TRBV29-1,TRBJ2-1,SVRREGARF
TRBV7-2,TRBJ1-2,ASSFYSGYT
TRBV5-5,TRBJ1-1,ASSATPGMNTEAF
TRBV4-3,TRBJ2-3,ASSPLAGRPQTQY
TRBV27,TRBJ2-1,ASSLAAGEVDEQF
TRBV5-4,TRBJ2-3,ASSLDSATDTQY
TRBV11-2,TRBJ2-5,ASSLSDWETQY
TRBV20-1,TRBJ2-1,SAPIYGRGYPSSYNEQF
TRBV9,TRBJ2-1,ASVPGRDSRWEQF
TRBV4-2,TRBJ1-2,ASSHLQGTPSYGYT
TRBV6-1,TRBJ1-5,ASSEWGGQPQH
TRBV28,TRBJ1-2,ASSLGGWYGYT
TRBV6-2/TRBV6-3,TRBJ1-1,ASSYSKWDRGGRNTEAF
TRBV6-5,TRBJ2-5,ASSPRNTETQY
TRBV12-3/TRBV12-4,TRBJ1-4,ASTETINEKLF
TRBV4-1,TRBJ2-7,ASSQDRSLSSYEQY
TRBV20-1,TRBJ2-7,SARNRMGQVYEQY
TRBV12-3/TRBV12-4,TRBJ1-6,ASSLQGLGLPLH
TRBV3-1,TRBJ2-2,ASSQGAGMAGELF
TRBV7-2,TRBJ2-3,ASSLIPSGGVDTQY
TRBV7-6,TRBJ1-5,ASSPSTGGNQPQH
TRBV11-2,TRBJ2-2,ASSFGEREDTGELF
TRBV4-1,TRBJ2-2,ASSHGQVNTGELF
TRBV5-4,TRBJ2-5,ASSLVEQETQY
TRBV7-9,TRBJ1-1,ASSWLGGTEAF
TRBV4-2,TRBJ1-6,ASSLRRQGDSPLH
TRBV29-1,TRBJ2-1,SVAGQGPSGF
TRBV4-2,TRBJ2-1,ASRSPSDNEQF
TRBV2,TRBJ2-7,ASSRYEQY
TRBV7-3,TRBJ1-1,ASSLTTGGPTEAF
TRBV2,TRBJ2-7,ASSENEGREQY
TRBV7-2,TRBJ1-1,ASSSLQAVTEAF
TRBV7-2,TRBJ2-5,ASSPQAVKETQY
TRBV19,TRBJ2-1,ASNAPGLVSNEQF
TRBV5-1,TRBJ1-6,ASSLGWRSNSPLH
TRBV6-1,TRBJ2-1,ASSILKSGGAYNEQF
TRBV11-2,TRBJ1-2,ASSQPGGGSYGYT
TRBV6-5,TRBJ1-1,ASSYGSEMNTEAF
TRBV12-3/TRBV12-4,TRBJ2-6,ASSWASGANVLT
TRBV18,TRBJ1-1,ATTDSMNTEAF
TRBV5-1,TRBJ2-2,AAGDENTGELF
TRBV12-3/TRBV12-4,TRBJ2-3,ASSFLRGGVTDTQY
TRBV20-1,TRBJ2-3,SARDQVAADTQY
TRBV4-2,TRBJ2-3,ASSQDGTTDTQY
TRBV6-5,TRBJ1-1,ASSYSGGNTEAF
TRBV18,TRBJ2-7,ASSPVKGLEQY
TRBV5-1,TRBJ1-2,ASRSEGGLYGYT
TRBV7-8,TRBJ2-7,ASSLDTGSYEQY